A single sample gave rise to the 26 T cell receptor beta chains below, sequenced in a study of PD-1 blockade in classical Hodgkin lymphoma. Brentuximab vedotin exposure varied among the patients, all of whom had relapsed after autologous stem cell transplantation. The protocol was immunoSEQ multiplex PCR, while the TCRdb copy is restricted to in-frame clones and leaves out a portion. The data contain some 96,000 clones, roughly 80% of them singletons. This specimen was peripheral blood mononuclear cells (PBMCs), taken before the second cycle of nivolumab. These receptors were collected from a human donor with classical Hodgkin lymphoma.

This clone was counted a single time. Written as DNA, the CDR3 is TGTGCCATCAGTGGGACGGGAGAAAAACTGTTTTTT. It yields the protein CAISGTGEKLFF. This sequence joins TRBV10-3 and TRBJ1-4; D gene uncertain. V lost 4 bases to trimming and J lost 8 bases, with 8 bases between them. This CDR3 region has 12 residues. CDR1 and CDR2 from the germline V gene are ENHRY and SYGVKD.

The rearrangement links TRBV29-1 to TRBJ1-1; D is undetermined. Deletions cut 6 bases from V and 3 bases from J, with 14 bases between. Germline CDR1 is SQVTM and CDR2 is ANQGSEA. The CDR3 is made up of 13 amino acids. The CDR3 DNA is TGCAGCGTGTCGGGATCGGGAGACACTGAAGCTTTCTTT. Its translation is CSVSGSGDTEAFF.

Here the CDR3 reads CASNLQETQYF. For the CDR3, the DNA is TGTGCCAGCAACTTACAAGAGACCCAGTACTTC. The genes are TRBV5-8 and TRBJ2-5; D gene uncertain. Germline V lookup: CDR1 SGHTS, CDR2 YDEGEE. The V and J ends lost 6 bases and 2 bases respectively, with 5 bases between them. The CDR3 sequence is 11 residues long.

This clone was detected a few times. The genes are TRBV7-2 and TRBJ1-1, with D hard to call. This CDR3 has 13 residues. Trimming took off 1 base at V and 7 bases at J, with 10 bases between the two ends. CDR1 is SGHTA, CDR2 FQGNSA, per germline. CDR3 sequence (DNA): TGTGCCAGCAGCTTAGTCCCCTGGGGTGAAGCTTTCTTT. It codes for CASSLVPWGEAFF.

This clone came up a few times. This rearrangement joins TRBV18 to TRBJ2-7, with D hard to call. CDR1 is KGHSH, CDR2 LQKENI, per germline. V was cut by 4 bases and J by 2 bases, with 9 bases left in between. The CDR3 sequence is 13 residues long. The CDR3 is CASSRSGAYEQYF. In DNA, the CDR3 is TGTGCCAGCTCACGTTCTGGGGCCTACGAGCAGTACTTC.

The CDR3 sequence: CASSLESSGRALEQYF. The CDR3 DNA reads as TGTGCCAGCAGCTTGGAGTCTAGCGGGAGGGCCCTCGAGCAGTACTTC. This chain uses TRBV5-4 with TRBJ2-7; 12 bases fit TRBD2. Germline V gene lookup returns CDR1 SGHNT and CDR2 YYREEE (reference sequence). The CDR3 sequence is 16 residues long. Germline trimming cut 0 bases from V and 6 bases from J; bases unmatched to any gene: 7.

The J gene is TRBJ2-7, the V gene TRBV19; 7 bases line up with TRBD1. Per the germline V gene, CDR1 is LNHDA and CDR2 is SQIVND (reference sequence). The V and J ends lost 3 bases and 7 bases, in that order; junction bases with no gene match: 6. The CDR3 totals 13 residues. For the CDR3, the DNA is TGTGCCAGTAGTATTGTGCCAGGGGGAGAGCAGTACTTC. Translation gives CASSIVPGGEQYF.

The chain uses TRBV5-1 and TRBJ2-7; 12 nucleotides line up with TRBD2. Germline-derived CDR1 and CDR2 are SGHRS and YFSETQ. Losses at the gene ends were 0 bases for V and 6 bases for J; bases not matched to a gene: 7. The CDR3 has 16 residues. This CDR3 reads CASSLDGLAGILEQYF. The DNA for the CDR3 is TGCGCCAGCAGCTTGGACGGACTAGCGGGGATTCTCGAGCAGTACTTC.

The V and J genes are TRBV5-6 and TRBJ2-5; D remains ambiguous. The CDR3 totals 13 residues. The germline V gene encodes CDR1 SGHDT and CDR2 YYEEEE. V dropped 0 bases and J dropped 1 base, with 4 bases sitting between them. The CDR3 DNA sequence: TGTGCCAGCAGCTTGGTGGCCCAAGAGACCCAGTACTTC. This sequence encodes CASSLVAQETQYF.

The chain has TRBV5-1 and TRBJ1-4; D gene unclear. The CDR3 has 15 amino acids. Germline V CDR1 and CDR2: SGHRS, YFSETQ. Trimming left V 4 bases short and J 7 bases short, with 17 bases between. The CDR3 DNA is TGCGCCAGCAGCCCCACTAATAGGCCGACTGAAAAACTGTTTTTT. It codes for CASSPTNRPTEKLFF.

The V gene is TRBV5-1, the J gene TRBJ2-2; D is perhaps TRBD1 (6 bases). The CDR3 has 16 residues. The V gene's germline CDR1 is SGHRS and CDR2 YFSETQ. V was trimmed by 2 bases and J by 1 base, leaving 12 bases between them. This CDR3 reads CASSFTGTLNTGELFF. DNA of the CDR3: TGCGCCAGCAGCTTTACCGGGACATTGAACACCGGGGAGCTGTTTTTT.

The rearrangement joins TRBV14 to TRBJ2-5, with TRBD2 identical over 8 bases. The CDR3 covers 16 residues. Germline CDR1 reads SGHDN; CDR2 reads FVKESK. The V gene end was trimmed by 0 bases and the J gene end by 6 bases; junction bases not matched to a gene: 9. This chain's CDR3 is CASSQDRGTSGQTQYF. Written as DNA, the CDR3 is TGTGCCAGCAGCCAAGATCGTGGGACTAGTGGGCAGACCCAGTACTTC. The whole variable domain, remainder taken from reference TRBV14 and TRBJ2-5, is EAGVTQFPSHSVIEKGQTVTLRCDPISGHDNLYWYRRVMGKEIKFLLHFVKESKQDESGMPNNRFLAERTGGTYSTLKVQPAELEDSGVYFCASSQDRGTSGQTQYFGPGTRLLVL.

The chain has TRBV28 and TRBJ2-5; 10 bases fit TRBD1. The germline CDR1 and CDR2 sequences are MDHEN and SYDVKM. This CDR3 is built from 15 residues. V lost 5 bases, J lost 5 bases, and 8 bases stayed unmatched. The CDR3 reads CASSTRQGAGETQYF. For the CDR3, the DNA is TGTGCCAGCAGTACCAGACAGGGGGCAGGGGAGACCCAGTACTTC.

The J gene is TRBJ2-1, the V gene TRBV4-3; TRBD2 is a possible D gene (5 bases). Germline loops: CDR1 LGHNA, CDR2 YSLEER. The CDR3 runs to 15 residues. Trimming pared 0 bases from V and 9 bases from J, leaving 15 bases between. The CDR3 nucleotides read TGCGCCAGCAGCCAAGATGCCCCCCTAGCTAGTGAGCAGTTCTTC. The encoded protein is CASSQDAPLASEQFF.

The genes are TRBV19 and TRBJ1-5; perhaps TRBD1 as D (6 bases). CDR3 length equals 14 residues. Germline CDR1 and CDR2: LNHDA and SQIVND (reference sequence). Trimming removed 7 bases from V and 5 bases from J, with 15 bases in between. The DNA of the CDR3 is TGTGCCAGTACCCCCCGGGACAATTATCAGCCCCAGCATTTT. Translated: CASTPRDNYQPQHF. The full variable domain, with the rest looked up from reference TRBV19 and TRBJ1-5, is DGGITQSPKYLFRKEGQNVTLSCEQNLNHDAMYWYRQDPGQGLRLIYYSQIVNDFQKGDIAEGYSVSREKKESFPLTVTSAQKNPTAFYLCASTPRDNYQPQHFGDGTRLSIL.

The chain is built from TRBV7-2 and TRBJ2-1; no definite D call. V gave up 3 bases and J gave up 3 bases, with 6 bases separating them. Germline-derived CDR1 and CDR2 are SGHTA and FQGNSA. The CDR3 totals 13 residues. The CDR3 DNA is TGTGCCAGCAGCTTGGGCCTCTACAATGAGCAGTTCTTC. It encodes CASSLGLYNEQFF.

To note about this clone: This CDR3 is also generated by other DNA sequences in the sample. This rearrangement joins TRBV7-6 to TRBJ2-7, with D possibly being TRBD2 (7 bases). The CDR3 consists of 14 residues. V lost 1 base and J 7 bases, leaving 14 bases between the germline ends. Germline lookup yields CDR1 SGHVS and CDR2 FNYEAQ. Written as DNA, the CDR3 is TGTGCCAGCAGCTTAGGGGGTAGGGGGGGGGAGCAGTACTTC. Its translation: CASSLGGRGGEQYF. The full variable domain, in which reference TRBV7-6 and TRBJ2-7 provide the parts outside the CDR3, is GAGVSQSPRYKVTKRGQDVALRCDPISGHVSLYWYRQALGQGPEFLTYFNYEAQQDKSGLPNDRFSAERPEGSISTLTIQRTEQRDSAMYRCASSLGGRGGEQYFGPGTRLTVT.

The chain links TRBV7-6 to TRBJ2-1; perhaps D is TRBD1 or TRBD2 (5 bases each). Germline V gene sequence: CDR1 SGHVS, CDR2 FNYEAQ. V lost 3 bases and J 0 bases, leaving 12 bases between the germline ends. The CDR3 covers 16 residues. CDR3 coding DNA: TGTGCCAGCAGCTTTCATGAGGGACGCTCCTACAATGAGCAGTTCTTC. Amino acids: CASSFHEGRSYNEQFF.

The chain links TRBV2 to TRBJ1-2; perhaps TRBD1 as D (5 bases). CDR1 and CDR2 from the germline V gene are SNHLY and FYNNEI. Trimming removed 11 bases at V and 8 bases at J, with 21 bases between. This CDR3 is 13 amino acids long. The CDR3 region is CAGGWDQVVGYTF. CDR3 sequence (DNA): TGTGCCGGAGGATGGGACCAAGTCGTGGGCTACACCTTC.

This CDR3 reads CAISDPTSGGYEQYF. CDR3 bases: TGTGCCATCAGTGATCCGACTAGCGGGGGCTACGAGCAGTACTTC. The chain couples TRBV10-3 to TRBJ2-7, with 12 bases identical to TRBD2. Germline CDR1 reads ENHRY; CDR2 reads SYGVKD. Unmatched junction bases numbered 3, after V lost 3 bases and J lost 3 bases. This CDR3 is 15 amino acids long.

V and J are TRBV2 and TRBJ2-7, with 10 bases aligning to TRBD1. The CDR3 has 14 amino acids. V lost 4 bases and J lost 5; bases outside the gene matches: 5. Per the germline V gene, CDR1 is SNHLY and CDR2 is FYNNEI. The chain's CDR3 is CASSAGTGVDEQYF. CDR3 in DNA: TGTGCCAGCAGTGCCGGGACAGGGGTGGACGAGCAGTACTTC. Supplemented by reference TRBV2 and TRBJ2-7, the full variable domain reads EPEVTQTPSHQVTQMGQEVILRCVPISNHLYFYWYRQILGQKVEFLVSFYNNEISEKSEIFDDQFSVERPDGSNFTLKIRSTKLEDSAMYFCASSAGTGVDEQYFGPGTRLTVT.

The V call is TRBV27, the J call TRBJ2-7, with 8 bases that match TRBD1. J gave up 7 bases and V 6 bases, and 11 bases lay outside the gene matches. The CDR3 totals 14 residues. Per germline, CDR1 MNHEY and CDR2 SMNVEV (reference sequence). CDR3 region: CASSQPGGAGEQYF. Here the CDR3 DNA reads TGTGCCAGCAGCCAACCAGGGGGCGCGGGGGAGCAGTACTTC.

This clone was seen a single time. The J gene is TRBJ1-1, the V gene TRBV5-1; TRBD1 aligns across 8 bases. Germline CDR1 SGHRS, CDR2 YFSETQ. The CDR3 has 13 amino acids. The V and J ends lost 5 bases and 9 bases, in that order; junction bases with no gene match: 9. The chain's CDR3 is CASSGLGQDQAFF. As DNA, the CDR3 is TGCGCCAGCAGTGGGTTGGGACAGGATCAAGCTTTCTTT.

The chain recombines TRBV27 with TRBJ1-2, with TRBD1 matching over 8 bases. The V gene end was trimmed by 2 bases and the J gene end by 7 bases; junction bases not matched to a gene: 18. Per the germline V gene, CDR1 is MNHEY and CDR2 is SMNVEV (reference sequence). CDR3 length: 18 amino acids. In DNA, the CDR3 is TGTGCCAGCAGTTTACGCCGTACGGGACAGGCCCCGGGGGTTGGCTACACCTTC. It codes for CASSLRRTGQAPGVGYTF.

The rearrangement links TRBV11-2 to TRBJ1-5, with D perhaps matching TRBD1 (5 bases). The length of the CDR3 is 15 residues. Germline lookup yields CDR1 SGHAT and CDR2 FQNNGV. Trimming left V 5 bases short and J 2 bases short, with 13 bases between. In nucleotides, the CDR3 is TGTGCCAGCAGCAATGGAGCGGGGGGCAATCAGCCCCAGCATTTT. Translated: CASSNGAGGNQPQHF.

The chain joins TRBV12-1 to TRBJ2-1; the table's D call, TRBD2, was not checked against the DNA. TRBV12-1 is termed a pseudogene. CDR3 size: 18 residues. The CDR3 nucleotides are TGTGCCAGCAGCTTTGAGGGACTAGCGGGAGAGGGGGCCAATGAGCAGTTCTTC. It codes for CASSFEGLAGEGANEQFF.